These 2 T cell receptor beta chains were sequenced from one sample in a study of blood T cell repertoires in COVID-19. Data came from immunoSEQ multiplex PCR; TCRdb stores just in-frame clones and leaves some out. The sample carries 40,000 to 55,000 clones, about 82% recorded once. The sample was peripheral blood. Every receptor here comes from a human donor in a cohort sampled during active COVID-19.

The chain couples TRBV30 to TRBJ1-2; 9 nucleotides align to TRBD1. V dropped 2 bases and J dropped 8; count of bases not matched to a gene: 15. The CDR3 sequence is 16 residues long. Germline CDR1 and CDR2: GTSNPN and SVGIG (reference sequence). The CDR3 is CAWSRAGQGPGAGYTF. The DNA of the CDR3 is TGTGCCTGGAGTCGAGCGGGACAGGGTCCCGGTGCCGGCTACACCTTC.

The J gene is TRBJ1-2, the V gene TRBV6-5; unclear D gene. The CDR3 loop spans 15 amino acids. The germline V and J ends were trimmed by 2 bases and 7 bases, with 17 bases remaining between them. In germline, CDR1 is MNHEY, CDR2 SVGAGI. In nucleotides, the CDR3 is TGTGCCAGCAGTTACGGGTTAGGAGACCCATCTGGCTACACCTTC. Its translation is CASSYGLGDPSGYTF.